One and the same sample provided the 20 T cell receptor beta chains below, sequenced in a study of T cells in Graves' hyperthyroidism and ophthalmopathy (dated by TCRdb to between 2018 and 2021). The library came from multiplex PCR. The data were produced on an Illumina HiSeq 2000. TCR beta CDR3 regions were amplified from RNA transcripts. A first-round RT-PCR of the TCR CDR3 used the HTBI primer set with the Qiagen OneStep RT-PCR kit. TCRdb redid the processing of the public reads, applying fastp at Q25 and MiXCR, and retained in-frame beta chains. CDR3 protein sequences are deduplicated, and each keeps its most common genes and DNA. This sample lists approximately 400,000 distinct CDR3 sequences; approximately 15% were detected once. Clones ranked in the top ten supply 25% to 35% of the sample. The specimen was blood. These receptor sequences come from a woman aged 18-29 years with Graves' hyperthyroidism that later progressed to Graves' ophthalmopathy.

In this sample, this clonotype turned up a few times. V and J are TRBV6-1 and TRBJ1-2; D is uncertain. CDR1 is MNHNS and CDR2 is SASEGT in the germline V gene. V gave up 6 bases and J gave up 7 bases, with 12 bases separating them. The CDR3 is 12 residues long. DNA of the CDR3: TGTGCCAGCAGCCAAGGGAAGGCTGGCTACACCTTC. Translated: CASSQGKAGYTF.

This clonotype was recorded at least ten times. The chain recombines TRBV28 with TRBJ2-7; 10 bases agree with TRBD2. The germline V gene has CDR1 MDHEN and CDR2 SYDVKM. V trimming: 6 bases; J trimming: 4 bases; junction bases outside the gene matches: 12. CDR3 length: 16 residues. This CDR3 is CASRPTGTSDLYEQYF. The CDR3 DNA follows: TGTGCCAGCAGACCAACCGGGACTAGCGACCTATACGAGCAGTACTTC. The complete variable domain, with remaining parts taken from reference TRBV28 and TRBJ2-7, reads DVKVTQSSRYLVKRTGEKVFLECVQDMDHENMFWYRQDPGLGLRLIYFSYDVKMKEKGDIPEGYSVSREKKERFSLILESASTNQTSMYLCASRPTGTSDLYEQYFGPGTRLTVT.

This clonotype was observed at least ten times. J is TRBJ2-5 and V is TRBV7-2; maybe TRBD2 (5 bases). The germline CDR1 and CDR2 sequences are SGHTA and FQGNSA. V gave up 5 bases and J gave up 4 bases, with 5 bases separating them. The CDR3 extends over 11 amino acids. CDR3 DNA: TGTGCCAGCAGCGCGGGAGAGACCCAGTACTTC. Protein product: CASSAGETQYF.

The rearrangement joins TRBV25-1 to TRBJ2-1; 11 bases fit TRBD2. CDR1 is MGHDK and CDR2 is SYGVNS in the germline V gene. CDR3 length: 17 amino acids. V lost 3 bases and J lost 0; bases outside the gene matches: 4. In nucleotides, the CDR3 is TGTGCCAGCAGTGAGGGACTAGCGGTAAGCTCCTACAATGAGCAGTTCTTC. Translating gives CASSEGLAVSSYNEQFF.

This clonotype came up many times. The V and J genes are TRBV12-3 or TRBV12-4 and TRBJ1-5; unclear D gene. V was shortened by 4 bases and J by 2 bases, with 12 bases between the two germline ends. The CDR3 length is 15 residues. The CDR3 nucleotides are TGTGCCAGCAGTTACGAGGCAGTGGGCAATCAGCCCCAGCATTTT. Protein: CASSYEAVGNQPQHF.

The rearrangement uses TRBV4-1 and TRBJ2-3; D is uncertain. Trimming took off 5 bases at V and 6 bases at J, with 18 bases between the two ends. The germline V gene has CDR1 MGHRA and CDR2 YSYEKL. The CDR3 extends over 15 amino acids. The CDR3 region is CASSLTSGPQDTQYF. In DNA, the CDR3 is TGCGCCAGCAGCTTGACCTCGGGCCCCCAGGATACGCAGTATTTT.

This clonotype showed up just a few times. The chain recombines TRBV12-5 with TRBJ2-1; 8 positions match TRBD2. The CDR3 loop spans 13 amino acids. The germline gives CDR1 LGHNT, CDR2 FRNRAP. V lost 8 bases, J lost 6 bases, and 6 bases stayed unmatched. Here the CDR3 reads CASQREGINEQFF. In nucleotides, the CDR3 is TGTGCTAGTCAACGGGAGGGCATCAATGAGCAGTTCTTC.

This clonotype was detected only a few times. This sequence joins TRBV7-2 and TRBJ2-3; tentative D call: TRBD2 (5 bases). The CDR3 is 13 residues long. The V end lost 8 bases, the J end lost 7 bases, and 16 bases lay between the germline ends. CDR1 SGHTA and CDR2 FQGNSA come from the germline V gene. The CDR3 DNA sequence: TGTGCCAGCCGGGGTGTCGAGAAAAATACGCAGTATTTT. This gives the protein CASRGVEKNTQYF. Full variable domain (missing parts from reference TRBV7-2 and TRBJ2-3): GAGVSQSPSNKVTEKGKDVELRCDPISGHTALYWYRQSLGQGLEFLIYFQGNSAPDKSGLPSDRFSAERTGGSVSTLTIQRTQQEDSAVYLCASRGVEKNTQYFGPGTRLTVL.

This clonotype was recorded many times. V gene TRBV3-1 combines with J gene TRBJ2-1; a possible D gene is TRBD1 (6 bases). Germline CDR1 LGHDT, CDR2 YNNKEL (reference sequence). Trimming took 2 bases from V and 10 from J, leaving 6 bases between them. The CDR3 is made up of 11 amino acids. The CDR3 DNA reads TGTGCCAGCAGCCAAACAGGGGAGCAGTTCTTC. This translates into CASSQTGEQFF.

This clonotype was counted a few times. The chain combines TRBV25-1 with TRBJ2-5; a possible D gene is TRBD2 (5 bases). Germline V gene sequence: CDR1 MGHDK, CDR2 SYGVNS. The CDR3 spans 16 residues. The germline V and J ends were trimmed by 5 bases and 2 bases, with 18 bases remaining between them. CDR3 in DNA: TGTGCCAGCAGTCCGGGGAGAGTAGCCTTGCAAGAGACCCAGTACTTC. It is translated as CASSPGRVALQETQYF.

This chain joins TRBV5-5 and TRBJ2-1, with D perhaps assigned TRBD1 or TRBD2 (5 bases each). Deletions cut 4 bases from V and 12 bases from J, with 14 bases between. The CDR3 is 12 amino acids. In germline, CDR1 is SGHKS, CDR2 YYEKEE (reference sequence). CDR3 DNA: TGTGCCAGCAGCCAAGGGGAGAGGGGGCAGTTCTTC. Protein product: CASSQGERGQFF. Drawing the rest from reference TRBV5-5 and TRBJ2-1, the complete variable domain is DAGVTQSPTHLIKTRGQQVTLRCSPISGHKSVSWYQQVLGQGPQFIFQYYEKEERGRGNFPDRFSARQFPNYSSELNVNALLLGDSALYLCASSQGERGQFFGPGTRLTVL.

This chain joins TRBV25-1 and TRBJ2-7; D gene ambiguous. Trimming removed 5 bases from V and 5 bases from J, with 19 bases in between. CDR1 is MGHDK and CDR2 is SYGVNS in the germline V gene. The CDR3 has 15 amino acids. CDR3 nucleotide sequence: TGTGCCAGCAGTACTCACGTTGGGGTTGCGGACGAGCAGTACTTC. Protein: CASSTHVGVADEQYF.

A few counts support this clonotype. The CDR3 sequence: CASSLARVLTQYF. CDR3 DNA sequence: TGTGCCAGCAGTTTAGCGCGGGTCCTGACCCAGTACTTC. The chain carries TRBV12-3 or TRBV12-4 and TRBJ2-5; D is perhaps TRBD2 (5 bases). This CDR3 is built from 13 residues. Trimming took off 0 bases at V and 7 bases at J, with 9 bases between the two ends.

The table lists this clonotype with a count of one. V and J are TRBV11-1 and TRBJ2-5, with 8 bases that match TRBD2. The V segment lost 8 bases and the J segment 2 bases; nucleotides outside the gene matches: 7. This CDR3 comprises 14 residues. Germline loops: CDR1 SGHAT, CDR2 FQDESV (reference sequence). The CDR3 loop reads CASGLSGAQETQYF. DNA of the CDR3: TGTGCCAGCGGCCTTAGCGGGGCGCAAGAGACCCAGTACTTC.

This clonotype was picked up many times. The chain joins TRBV27 to TRBJ2-4, with 8 bases identical to TRBD1. The CDR3 is made up of 15 amino acids. With 2 bases clipped from V and 9 bases from J, the junction kept 9 bases outside the gene matches. Germline CDR1 reads MNHEY; CDR2 reads SMNVEV (reference sequence). The CDR3 region is CASSLNGDRPLIQYF. For the CDR3, the DNA is TGTGCCAGCAGTTTAAATGGGGACAGGCCGCTCATTCAGTACTTC.

This clonotype was detected only a few times. J is TRBJ2-7 and V is TRBV20-1, with D hard to call. Germline V gene sequence: CDR1 DFQATT, CDR2 SNEGSKA (reference sequence). CDR3 size: 14 residues. V lost 1 base, J lost 7 bases, and 17 bases lay in between. The CDR3 DNA reads as TGCAGTGCTAGAGTTATCAGAAGAAGTAGGGAGCAGTACTTC. Translating it yields CSARVIRRSREQYF.

The chain has TRBV9 and TRBJ2-5; TRBD1 might be the D (7 bases). Germline lookup yields CDR1 SGDLS and CDR2 YYNGEE. The ends were cut back, 2 bases at V and 9 bases at J, with 26 bases in the middle. CDR3 size: 17 residues. The CDR3 is CASSVGSGGPHRTAQYF. Written as DNA, the CDR3 is TGTGCCAGCAGCGTGGGGTCAGGGGGGCCCCACCGAACGGCCCAGTACTTC.

A word on this clonotype: The junction differs from germline at one of its ends, possibly a read error. This chain joins TRBV29-1 and TRBJ2-7; D gene ambiguous. Germline V gives CDR1 SQVTM, CDR2 ANQGSEA. CDR3 length: 11 amino acids. CDR3 nucleotides: TGCAGCGCTGAATGGTCCTACGAGCAGTACTTC. It encodes CSAEWSYEQYF.

This clonotype has at least ten counts. The J gene is TRBJ1-1, the V gene TRBV2; D gene unclear. Germline V gene sequence: CDR1 SNHLY, CDR2 FYNNEI. V dropped 3 bases and J dropped 9 bases, with 11 bases sitting between them. This CDR3 is built from 12 residues. CDR3 DNA sequence: TGTGCCAGCAGTGACGTGGGAACTAAAGCTTTCTTT. It yields the protein CASSDVGTKAFF.

This clonotype was recorded at least ten times. This chain connects TRBV20-1 to TRBJ1-2, with 7 bases matching TRBD1. The V segment lost 0 bases and the J segment 0 bases; nucleotides outside the gene matches: 13. This CDR3 is 18 amino acids long. Germline loops: CDR1 DFQATT, CDR2 SNEGSKA (reference sequence). This CDR3 is CSARDAARGRGSNYGYTF. The CDR3 DNA reads TGCAGTGCTAGAGATGCCGCCCGGGGCAGGGGGTCTAACTATGGCTACACCTTC.